Below, 32 T cell receptor beta chains from the same sample are listed, as sequenced in a study of vaccination and CD4 T cells after COVID-19 (dated by TCRdb to between 2021 and 2023). Their antigens remain unidentified. This specimen's treatment or condition label, per the study, means: approximately nine-day PBMC culture with coronavirus spike peptide pools or control peptides (ViraFEST assay). Receptor libraries were prepared by PCR. Instrument on record: Illumina iSeq 100. At the Johns Hopkins FTIC core, DNA from the cultured CD4+ T cells underwent TCR sequencing with the Oncomine TCR Beta short-read assay. The public reads were quality trimmed at Q25 with fastp and then assembled into clones with MiXCR by TCRdb, keeping productive beta chains. Each entry merges the rows of one CDR3 protein and shows their most common DNA and genes. The sample table records about 16,000 distinct CDR3 sequences; around 37% of these occur just once. The ten largest account for more than 14% of the sample.

Material for sequencing was cultured CD4+ T cells from blood. The source of these receptors is a human donor with COVID-19.

This clonotype has more than one count but fewer than ten. The V gene is TRBV4-2, the J gene TRBJ2-6; the D gene is possibly TRBD2 (6 bases). The length of the CDR3 is 16 residues. Trimming cost V 8 bases and J 0 bases, with 14 bases left between them. CDR1 is LGHNA and CDR2 is YNFKEQ in the germline V gene. The CDR3 loop is CASAPGATSGANVLTF. The DNA for the CDR3 is TGTGCCAGCGCCCCGGGAGCTACCTCTGGGGCCAACGTCCTGACTTTC.

This clonotype was counted between two and nine times. The genes are TRBV28 and TRBJ1-2; possibly TRBD1 for D (5 bases). Germline CDR1 and CDR2: MDHEN and SYDVKM. The CDR3 loop spans 13 amino acids. The V end was cut by 6 bases, the J end by 6 bases, with 14 bases between. The CDR3 protein is CASRLRDLHGYTF. DNA of the CDR3: TGTGCCAGCAGGCTCCGGGACCTTCATGGCTACACCTTC.

V usage is TRBV11-2 and J usage is TRBJ2-6; D possibly corresponds to TRBD1 (6 bases). The CDR3 contains 17 residues. V lost 6 bases, J lost 0 bases, and 15 bases lay in between. Germline lookup yields CDR1 SGHAT and CDR2 FQNNGV. The CDR3 reads CASSRERTVSGANVLTF. In DNA form, the CDR3 reads TGTGCCAGCAGTCGCGAGCGGACAGTCTCTGGGGCCAACGTCCTGACTTTC.

This clonotype was counted between two and nine times. The chain is built from TRBV20-1 and TRBJ1-1, with TRBD1 matching over 7 bases. Germline CDR1 is DFQATT and CDR2 is SNEGSKA (reference sequence). Trimming removed 5 bases from V and 4 bases from J; junction bases left unmatched: 4. The CDR3 length is 12 residues. The CDR3 here is CSADRVRTEAFF. CDR3 in DNA: TGCAGTGCTGACAGGGTACGCACTGAAGCTTTCTTT.

This clonotype was seen more than once but under ten times. CDR3 coding DNA: TGTGCCAGCAGTTCGACAGGGGCGAATGAGCAGTTCTTC. It translates to CASSSTGANEQFF. This rearrangement joins TRBV27 to TRBJ2-1, with TRBD1 identical over 8 bases. Trimming removed 4 bases from V and 7 bases from J; junction bases left unmatched: 3. The CDR3 length is 13 residues. CDR1 MNHEY and CDR2 SMNVEV come from the germline V gene (reference sequence).

This clonotype was observed a handful of times. CDR3 DNA: TGCAGTGCTCCACGGACAGGGGGTAGCAATCAGCCCCAGCATTTT. Translating it yields CSAPRTGGSNQPQHF. The chain employs TRBV20-1 and TRBJ1-5, with 10 bases identical to TRBD1. CDR1 and CDR2 from the germline V gene are DFQATT and SNEGSKA (reference sequence). V was pared by 5 bases and J by 0 bases, with 4 bases of the junction left unmatched. The CDR3 runs 15 residues.

This clonotype has only a few counts. The CDR3, as DNA: TGTGCCAGCTCACCGGGACAGGGAAGCTCCTATAATTCACCCCTCCACTTT. Translating it yields CASSPGQGSSYNSPLHF. The chain uses TRBV6-1 and TRBJ1-6; the match to TRBD1 covers 9 bases. Losses at the gene ends were 8 bases for V and 0 bases for J; bases not matched to a gene: 8. The length of the CDR3 is 17 residues. Germline CDR1 reads MNHNS; CDR2 reads SASEGT.

The chain combines TRBV18 with TRBJ2-1, with D possibly being TRBD2 (7 bases). Trimming removed 0 bases from V and 6 bases from J, with 15 bases in between. The germline CDR1 and CDR2 sequences are KGHSH and LQKENI. CDR3 size: 16 residues. CDR3 DNA: TGTGCCAGCTCACCACCCTCGGGGGGCATGGGCAATGAGCAGTTCTTC. It codes for CASSPPSGGMGNEQFF. The full variable domain, its missing parts supplied by reference TRBV18 and TRBJ2-1, is NAGVMQNPRHLVRRRGQEARLRCSPMKGHSHVYWYRQLPEEGLKFMVYLQKENIIDESGMPKERFSAEFPKEGPSILRIQQVVRGDSAAYFCASSPPSGGMGNEQFFGPGTRLTVL.

This chain uses TRBV5-4 with TRBJ1-2; a possible D gene is TRBD1 (6 bases). The V gene lost 4 bases and the J gene lost 5 bases, with 12 bases spanning the gap. The germline gives CDR1 SGHNT, CDR2 YYREEE (reference sequence). This CDR3 contains 13 residues. Here the CDR3 DNA reads TGTGCCAGCAGCGGGACAAGACTATATGGCTACACCTTC. Protein: CASSGTRLYGYTF.

CDR3 DNA sequence: TGTGCCAGCAGCGTAGACAGAGATCAGCCCCAGCATTTT. Translation gives CASSVDRDQPQHF. V and J are TRBV9 and TRBJ1-5, with D hard to call. The CDR3 is made up of 13 amino acids. The germline gives CDR1 SGDLS, CDR2 YYNGEE. Trimming stripped 0 bases from V and 5 bases from J, with 6 bases between.

CDR3 loop: CASSSAGGVRTEAFF. The CDR3 bases are TGTGCCAGCAGTTCCGCCGGCGGGGTACGCACTGAAGCTTTCTTT. The chain combines TRBV6-5 with TRBJ1-1; the D is unclear. The CDR3 totals 15 residues. V was clipped by 4 bases and J by 4 bases, with 16 bases between them. In germline, CDR1 is MNHEY, CDR2 SVGAGI.

This clonotype was counted only a few times. The chain employs TRBV19 and TRBJ1-6; D might be TRBD1 (5 bases). Germline lookup yields CDR1 LNHDA and CDR2 SQIVND (reference sequence). The V and J ends lost 5 bases and 8 bases respectively, with 19 bases between them. This CDR3 comprises 16 residues. CDR3 sequence: CASSYGDVGLYSPLHF. The CDR3 nucleotides are TGTGCCAGTAGTTACGGGGACGTTGGTCTTTATTCACCCCTCCACTTT.

The rearrangement links TRBV19 to TRBJ1-3; D gene unclear. Germline V gene data show CDR1 as LNHDA and CDR2 as SQIVND (reference sequence). This CDR3 contains 14 residues. With 7 bases removed from V and 0 bases from J, the gap between germline ends came to 10 bases. The DNA of the CDR3 is TGTGCCAGTACCGTTGATCTCTCTGGAAACACCATATATTTT. Protein product: CASTVDLSGNTIYF.

V usage is TRBV6-1 and J usage is TRBJ1-1; perhaps TRBD1 as D (6 bases). The length of the CDR3 is 15 residues. CDR1 and CDR2 (germline): MNHNS, SASEGT. Trimming left V 6 bases short and J 5 bases short, with 19 bases between. Written as DNA, the CDR3 is TGTGCCAGCAGAACAGGGAGTAGAATGGATACTGAAGCTTTCTTT. This translates into CASRTGSRMDTEAFF.

This clonotype was counted a few times. CDR3 sequence: CASSYRDSRGYTF. The CDR3 nucleotides are TGTGCCAGCAGTTACCGGGACAGTCGTGGCTACACCTTC. This chain links TRBV27 with TRBJ1-2; 7 bases match TRBD1. J gave up 7 bases and V 4 bases, and 6 bases lay outside the gene matches. This CDR3 comprises 13 residues. Germline CDR1 MNHEY, CDR2 SMNVEV (reference sequence).

This clonotype was seen a few times. J is TRBJ1-6 and V is TRBV10-3, with 10 nucleotides matching TRBD1. Germline values: CDR1 ENHRY, CDR2 SYGVKD. The trim removed 5 bases at V and 5 bases at J, leaving 3 bases unmatched. CDR3 length: 15 amino acids. The CDR3 loop reads CAISRGTGDNSPLHF. The CDR3 bases are TGTGCCATCAGTCGAGGGACAGGGGATAATTCACCCCTCCACTTT.

This clonotype was observed a handful of times. The chain combines TRBV10-3 with TRBJ2-6, with 7 bases fitting TRBD1. V dropped 5 bases and J dropped 1; count of bases not matched to a gene: 5. There are 16 residues in the CDR3. The germline CDR1 and CDR2 sequences are ENHRY and SYGVKD. CDR3 coding DNA: TGTGCCATCAGTATCACAGGGGATTCTGGGGCCAACGTCCTGACTTTC. Translation: CAISITGDSGANVLTF.

This clonotype was found once. J is TRBJ1-4 and V is TRBV12-3 or TRBV12-4; TRBD1 matches at 9 bases. Trimming took 4 bases from V and 7 from J; bases not matched to a gene: 7. CDR3 length: 15 residues. The DNA for the CDR3 is TGTGCCAGCAGTTCAGGCCGGGACAGGGTTGAAAAACTGTTTTTT. Translated: CASSSGRDRVEKLFF.

The chain employs TRBV5-6 and TRBJ1-1, with D hard to call. CDR3 size: 13 residues. The V and J ends lost 1 base and 6 bases respectively, with 10 bases between them. Germline CDR1 is SGHDT and CDR2 is YYEEEE. For the CDR3, the DNA is TGTGCCAGCAGCTTGTATCCGGAGCCTGAAGCTTTCTTT. Its protein product is CASSLYPEPEAFF. The full variable domain, in which reference TRBV5-6 and TRBJ1-1 provide the parts outside the CDR3, is DAGVTQSPTHLIKTRGQQVTLRCSPKSGHDTVSWYQQALGQGPQFIFQYYEEEERQRGNFPDRFSGHQFPNYSSELNVNALLLGDSALYLCASSLYPEPEAFFGQGTRLTVV.

The V call is TRBV5-8, the J call TRBJ2-7, with D uncertain. The V gene lost 10 bases and the J gene lost 3 bases, with 20 bases spanning the gap. Germline V gives CDR1 SGHTS, CDR2 YDEGEE. The CDR3 is 14 amino acids. The CDR3 DNA is TGTGCCGCCCCATCTAGTAGCAGACTCTACGAGCAGTACTTC. This translates into CAAPSSSRLYEQYF.

This clonotype was picked up a small number of times. The rearrangement joins TRBV7-2 to TRBJ1-2; D gene uncertain. CDR1 and CDR2 from the germline V gene are SGHTA and FQGNSA. This CDR3 comprises 14 residues. Trimming took 5 bases from V and 4 from J, leaving 14 bases between them. CDR3 coding DNA: TGTGCCAGCAGCGAACAAGGAGAAGGCTATGGCTACACCTTC. This translates into CASSEQGEGYGYTF. Filled out from reference TRBV7-2 and TRBJ1-2, the complete variable domain reads GAGVSQSPSNKVTEKGKDVELRCDPISGHTALYWYRQSLGQGLEFLIYFQGNSAPDKSGLPSDRFSAERTGGSVSTLTIQRTQQEDSAVYLCASSEQGEGYGYTFGSGTRLTVV.

This clonotype was recorded only once. This sequence joins TRBV5-1 and TRBJ2-5; the match to TRBD1 covers 9 bases. Germline V lookup: CDR1 SGHRS, CDR2 YFSETQ. The CDR3 covers 13 residues. The J segment lost 6 bases and the V segment lost 4 bases, leaving 4 bases of the junction unmatched. The CDR3 nucleotides are TGCGCCAGCAGCGGACAGGGGAAACAGACCCAGTACTTC. It translates to CASSGQGKQTQYF.

In its sample, this clonotype was seen a few times. The chain links TRBV5-1 to TRBJ1-1; no definite D call. The V gene's germline CDR1 is SGHRS and CDR2 YFSETQ. This CDR3 is 16 amino acids long. The V and J ends lost 0 bases and 0 bases respectively, with 12 bases between them. CDR3 sequence reads: CASSLDLLSMNTEAFF. Here the CDR3 DNA reads TGCGCCAGCAGCTTGGACTTGTTATCCATGAACACTGAAGCTTTCTTT.

By share, this clonotype counts as medium-sized (0.01 to 0.1%). The chain has TRBV6-5 and TRBJ1-2; unclear D gene. CDR3 size: 15 residues. Germline CDR1 reads MNHEY; CDR2 reads SVGAGI. Trimming cost V 0 bases and J 0 bases, with 8 bases left between them. In DNA, the CDR3 is TGTGCCAGCAGTTACTCGCCGATTACTAACTATGGCTACACCTTC. Protein: CASSYSPITNYGYTF.

The rearrangement links TRBV9 to TRBJ1-2, with a tentative D call TRBD1 (5 bases). The CDR3 loop spans 13 amino acids. CDR1 and CDR2 (germline): SGDLS, YYNGEE. V dropped 3 bases and J dropped 4 bases, with 10 bases sitting between them. The CDR3 region is CASSAQGVYGYTF. The CDR3 nucleotides read TGTGCCAGCAGCGCTCAGGGAGTCTATGGCTACACCTTC.

The V and J genes are TRBV27 and TRBJ2-1, with 9 bases identical to TRBD2. Germline-derived CDR1 and CDR2 are MNHEY and SMNVEV (reference sequence). J lost 0 bases, V lost 6 bases, and 12 bases had no gene match. CDR3 size: 18 residues. As DNA, the CDR3 is TGTGCCAGCAGCCTCACCCCACTAGCGGGTTCCTCCTACAATGAGCAGTTCTTC. This encodes CASSLTPLAGSSYNEQFF.

This chain links TRBV29-1 with TRBJ2-7, with 7 positions matching TRBD1. The CDR3 consists of 12 residues. Germline lookup yields CDR1 SQVTM and CDR2 ANQGSEA. With V trimmed by 4 bases and J by 3 bases, 3 bases remained unmatched. The CDR3 DNA follows: TGCAGCGTTGCGACAGGGCGCTACGAGCAGTACTTC. Amino acid sequence: CSVATGRYEQYF.

The chain carries TRBV14 and TRBJ2-1; 11 bases agree with TRBD2. The CDR3 sequence is 16 residues long. V trimming: 4 bases; J trimming: 8 bases; junction bases outside the gene matches: 10. The germline CDR1 and CDR2 sequences are SGHDN and FVKESK. The chain's CDR3 is CASSPMTSGAADEQFF. In DNA, the CDR3 is TGTGCCAGCAGCCCTATGACTAGCGGGGCAGCGGATGAGCAGTTCTTC.

The rearrangement uses TRBV2 and TRBJ1-5, with D possibly TRBD1 on 6 matching bases. Germline CDR1 reads SNHLY; CDR2 reads FYNNEI. Trimming shortened V by 4 bases and J by 7 bases, and 23 bases separated the two germline ends. The CDR3 totals 17 residues. The CDR3 DNA reads TGTGCCAGCAGTGGAGCCCTAATACAGGGTAATCGACAGCCCCAGCATTTT. This encodes CASSGALIQGNRQPQHF.

J is TRBJ1-5 and V is TRBV12-3 or TRBV12-4, with 7 positions matching TRBD1. There are 14 residues in the CDR3. With V trimmed by 6 bases and J by 3 bases, 5 bases remained unmatched. CDR3 coding DNA: TGTGCCAGCAGCGGGACAGTAAACAATCAGCCCCAGCATTTT. It codes for CASSGTVNNQPQHF.

This chain links TRBV11-2 with TRBJ2-6; 10 bases are a match to TRBD1. There are 17 residues in the CDR3. From germline, CDR1 is SGHAT and CDR2 FQNNGV. V lost 5 bases, J lost 0 bases, and 4 bases stayed unmatched. CDR3 sequence (DNA): TGTGCCAGCAGCCAGGGACAGGGGAGCTCTGGGGCCAACGTCCTGACTTTC. Its protein is CASSQGQGSSGANVLTF.

This clonotype was observed a handful of times. The chain couples TRBV6-2 or TRBV6-3 to TRBJ1-5; 9 bases are a match to TRBD1. Trimming at V came to 5 bases and at J to 6 bases, leaving 11 bases not matched to a gene. The CDR3 has 16 residues. The germline gives CDR1 MNHEY, CDR2 SVGEGT. CDR3 sequence: CASSLHRTGVGQPQHF. The CDR3 region has the DNA TGTGCCAGCAGTCTCCATAGGACAGGGGTCGGTCAGCCCCAGCATTTT.